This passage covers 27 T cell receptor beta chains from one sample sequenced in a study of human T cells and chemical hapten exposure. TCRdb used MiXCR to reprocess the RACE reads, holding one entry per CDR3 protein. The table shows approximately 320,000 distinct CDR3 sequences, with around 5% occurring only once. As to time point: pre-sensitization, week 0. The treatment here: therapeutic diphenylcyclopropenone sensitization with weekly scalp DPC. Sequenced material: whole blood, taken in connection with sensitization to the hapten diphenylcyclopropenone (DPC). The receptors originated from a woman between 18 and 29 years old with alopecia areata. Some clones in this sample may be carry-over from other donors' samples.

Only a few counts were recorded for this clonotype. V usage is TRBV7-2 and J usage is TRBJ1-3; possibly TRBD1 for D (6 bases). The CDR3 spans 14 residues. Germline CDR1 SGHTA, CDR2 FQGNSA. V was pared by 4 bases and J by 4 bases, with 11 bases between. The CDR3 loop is CASSSTRGGNTIYF. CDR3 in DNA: TGTGCCAGCAGCTCTACGAGGGGGGGAAACACCATATATTTT. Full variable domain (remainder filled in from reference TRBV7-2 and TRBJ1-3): GAGVSQSPSNKVTEKGKDVELRCDPISGHTALYWYRQSLGQGLEFLIYFQGNSAPDKSGLPSDRFSAERTGGSVSTLTIQRTQQEDSAVYLCASSSTRGGNTIYFGEGSWLTVV.

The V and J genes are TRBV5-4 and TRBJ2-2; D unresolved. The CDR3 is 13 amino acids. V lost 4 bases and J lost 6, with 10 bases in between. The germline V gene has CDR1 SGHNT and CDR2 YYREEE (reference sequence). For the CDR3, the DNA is TGTGCCAGCAGCCCTCTCCCAGCCGGGGAGCTGTTTTTT. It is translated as CASSPLPAGELFF.

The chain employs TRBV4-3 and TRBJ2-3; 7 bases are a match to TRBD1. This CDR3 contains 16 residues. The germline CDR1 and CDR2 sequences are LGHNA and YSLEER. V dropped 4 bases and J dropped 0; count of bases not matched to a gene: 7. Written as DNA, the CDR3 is TGCGCCAGCAGCCGGCTCGGGACAGCTAGCACAGATACGCAGTATTTT. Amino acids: CASSRLGTASTDTQYF.

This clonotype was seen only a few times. CDR3 sequence reads: CATSTLRGSQETQYF. Here the CDR3 DNA reads TGTGCCACCAGCACCCTCCGGGGGAGCCAAGAGACCCAGTACTTC. The J gene is TRBJ2-5, the V gene TRBV15; tentatively, D is TRBD2 (6 bases). Trimming pared 4 bases from V and 1 base from J, leaving 13 bases between. The CDR3 covers 15 residues. The germline V gene encodes CDR1 LNHNV and CDR2 YYDKDF (reference sequence).

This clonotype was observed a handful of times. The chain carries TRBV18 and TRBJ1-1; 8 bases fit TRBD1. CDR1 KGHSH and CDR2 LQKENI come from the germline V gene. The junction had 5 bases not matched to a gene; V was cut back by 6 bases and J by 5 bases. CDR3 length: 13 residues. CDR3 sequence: CASSLTGVTEAFF. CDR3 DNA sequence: TGTGCCAGCTCTCTGACAGGGGTTACTGAAGCTTTCTTT.

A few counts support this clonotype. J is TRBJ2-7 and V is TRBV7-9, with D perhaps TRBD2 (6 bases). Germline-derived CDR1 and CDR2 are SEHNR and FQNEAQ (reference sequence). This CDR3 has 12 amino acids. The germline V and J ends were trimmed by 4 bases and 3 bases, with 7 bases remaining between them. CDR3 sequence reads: CASSWGVYEQYF. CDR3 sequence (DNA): TGTGCCAGCAGCTGGGGGGTCTACGAGCAGTACTTC. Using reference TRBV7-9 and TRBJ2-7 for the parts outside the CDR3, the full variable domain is DTGVSQNPRHKITKRGQNVTFRCDPISEHNRLYWYRQTLGQGPEFLTYFQNEAQLEKSRLLSDRFSAERPKGSFSTLEIQRTEQGDSAMYLCASSWGVYEQYFGPGTRLTVT.

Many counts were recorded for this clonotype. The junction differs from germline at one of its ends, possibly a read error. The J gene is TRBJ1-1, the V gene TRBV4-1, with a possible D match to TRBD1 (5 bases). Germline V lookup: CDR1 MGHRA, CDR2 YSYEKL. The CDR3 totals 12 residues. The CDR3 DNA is TGCGCCAGCAGCCAATTGGGACTCCCTCCCCTCTTT. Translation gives CASSQLGLPPLF.

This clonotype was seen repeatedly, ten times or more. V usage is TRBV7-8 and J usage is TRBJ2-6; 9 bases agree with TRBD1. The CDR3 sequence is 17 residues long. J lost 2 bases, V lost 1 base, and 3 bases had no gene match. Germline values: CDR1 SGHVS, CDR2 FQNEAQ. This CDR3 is CASSLDGTGTGANVLTF. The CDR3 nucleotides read TGTGCCAGCAGCTTAGACGGGACAGGGACTGGGGCCAACGTCCTGACTTTC.

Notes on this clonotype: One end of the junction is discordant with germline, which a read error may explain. CDR3 protein: CASSLRPPGQGEETQYF. For the CDR3, the DNA is TGTGCTAGCAGCCTAAGGCCCCCGGGACAGGGGGAAGAGACCCAGTACTTC. The chain carries TRBV7-7 and TRBJ2-5, with TRBD1 matching over 11 bases. The CDR3 consists of 17 residues. Germline-derived CDR1 and CDR2 are SSHAT and FNYEAQ (reference sequence). The whole variable domain, remainder taken from reference TRBV7-7 and TRBJ2-5, is GAGVSQSPRYKVTKRGQDVTLRCDPISSHATLYWYQQALGQGPEFLTYFNYEAQPDKSGLPSDRFSAERPEGSISTLTIQRTEQRDSAMYRCASSLRPPGQGEETQYFGPGTRLLVL.

CDR3 protein: CASKVQGGNNEQFF. The CDR3, as DNA: TGTGCCAGCAAGGTGCAGGGCGGGAACAATGAGCAGTTCTTC. The chain is built from TRBV28 and TRBJ2-1; TRBD2 might be the D (6 bases). Germline V gene lookup returns CDR1 MDHEN and CDR2 SYDVKM. The CDR3 length is 14 residues. Trimming stripped 7 bases from V and 5 bases from J, with 15 bases between.

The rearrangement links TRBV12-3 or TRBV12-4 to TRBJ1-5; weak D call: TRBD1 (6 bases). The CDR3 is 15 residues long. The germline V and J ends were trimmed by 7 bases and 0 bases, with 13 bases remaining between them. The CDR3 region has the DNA TGTGCCAGCACCCAAGGGGGGTATAGCAATCAGCCCCAGCATTTT. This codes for CASTQGGYSNQPQHF.

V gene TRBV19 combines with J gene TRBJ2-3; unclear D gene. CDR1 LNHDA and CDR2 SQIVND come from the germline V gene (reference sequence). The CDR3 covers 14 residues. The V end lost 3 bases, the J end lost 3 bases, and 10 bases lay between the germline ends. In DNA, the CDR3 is TGTGCCAGTAGTATGGATCAAGTAACAGATACGCAGTATTTT. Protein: CASSMDQVTDTQYF.

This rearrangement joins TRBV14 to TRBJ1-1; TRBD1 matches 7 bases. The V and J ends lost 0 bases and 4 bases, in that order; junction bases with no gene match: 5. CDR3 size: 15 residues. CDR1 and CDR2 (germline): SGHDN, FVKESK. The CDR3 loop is CASSQERGGFTEAFF. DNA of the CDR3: TGTGCCAGCAGCCAAGAGAGAGGGGGCTTCACTGAAGCTTTCTTT.

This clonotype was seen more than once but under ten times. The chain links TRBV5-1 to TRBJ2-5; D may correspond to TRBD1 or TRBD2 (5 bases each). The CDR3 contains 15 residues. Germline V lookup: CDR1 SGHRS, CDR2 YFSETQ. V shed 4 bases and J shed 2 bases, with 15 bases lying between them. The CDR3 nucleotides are TGCGCCAGCAGCCCTGTTGGGACGGCGCAAGAGACCCAGTACTTC. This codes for CASSPVGTAQETQYF.

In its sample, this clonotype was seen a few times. The CDR3 sequence: CASSLVSGGVTDTQYF. Written as DNA, the CDR3 is TGTGCCAGCAGCTTAGTTAGCGGGGGAGTCACAGATACGCAGTATTTT. The V and J genes are TRBV7-2 and TRBJ2-3, with 9 bases that match TRBD2. The germline gives CDR1 SGHTA, CDR2 FQGNSA. After removal of 1 base from V and 2 bases from J, the junction contained 4 bases not matched to a gene. The CDR3 length is 16 residues.

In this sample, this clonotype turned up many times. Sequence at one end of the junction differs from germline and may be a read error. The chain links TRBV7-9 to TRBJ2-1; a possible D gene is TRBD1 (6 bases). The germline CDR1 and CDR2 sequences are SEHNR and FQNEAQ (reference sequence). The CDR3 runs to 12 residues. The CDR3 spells CAGRGSNNEQFF. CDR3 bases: TGTGCCGGCAGGGGCTCCAACAATGAGCAGTTCTTC.

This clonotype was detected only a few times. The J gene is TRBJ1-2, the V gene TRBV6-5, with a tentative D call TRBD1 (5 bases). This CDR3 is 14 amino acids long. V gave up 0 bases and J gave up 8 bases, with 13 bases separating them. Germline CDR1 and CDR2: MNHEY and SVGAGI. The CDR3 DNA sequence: TGTGCCAGCAGTTACTCCGCAGGGCGGTCAGGCTACACCTTC. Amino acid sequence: CASSYSAGRSGYTF.

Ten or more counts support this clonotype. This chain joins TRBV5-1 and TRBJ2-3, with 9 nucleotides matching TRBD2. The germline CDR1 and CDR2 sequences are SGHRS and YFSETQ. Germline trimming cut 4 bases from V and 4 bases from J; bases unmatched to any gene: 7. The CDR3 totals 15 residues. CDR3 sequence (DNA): TGCGCCAGCAGCCAACTCCTAGCGGGGTCAGATACGCAGTATTTT. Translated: CASSQLLAGSDTQYF.

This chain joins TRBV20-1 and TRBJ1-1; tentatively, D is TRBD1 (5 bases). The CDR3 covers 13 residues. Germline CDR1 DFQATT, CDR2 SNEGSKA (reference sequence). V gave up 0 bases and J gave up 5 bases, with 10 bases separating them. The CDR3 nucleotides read TGCAGTGCTAGAGATCAGGGCAGAACTGAAGCTTTCTTT. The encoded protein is CSARDQGRTEAFF.

The CDR3 reads CASSSRQTNSPLHF. Written as DNA, the CDR3 is TGTGCCAGCAGCTCACGACAGACTAATTCACCCCTCCACTTT. The chain has TRBV7-3 and TRBJ1-6; D possibly corresponds to TRBD1 (5 bases). Germline lookup yields CDR1 SGHTA and CDR2 FQGTGA. Trimming pared 4 bases from V and 6 bases from J, leaving 10 bases between. This CDR3 spans 14 amino acids.

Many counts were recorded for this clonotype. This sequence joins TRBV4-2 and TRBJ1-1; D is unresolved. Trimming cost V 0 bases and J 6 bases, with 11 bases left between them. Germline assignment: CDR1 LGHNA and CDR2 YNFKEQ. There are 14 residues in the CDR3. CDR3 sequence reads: CASSQDGSLAEAFF. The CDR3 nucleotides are TGTGCCAGCAGCCAAGATGGTTCGTTGGCTGAAGCTTTCTTT.

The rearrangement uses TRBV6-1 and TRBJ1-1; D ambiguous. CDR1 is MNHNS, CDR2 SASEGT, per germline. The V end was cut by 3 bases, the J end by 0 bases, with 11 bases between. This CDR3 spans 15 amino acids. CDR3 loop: CASSDYGGMNTEAFF. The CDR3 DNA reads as TGTGCCAGCAGTGATTATGGAGGGATGAACACTGAAGCTTTCTTT.

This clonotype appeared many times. This CDR3 reads CASGLLMGGRPSTDTQYF. CDR3 in DNA: TGTGCTAGTGGTTTGTTGATGGGGGGGCGACCGAGCACAGATACGCAGTATTTT. The V gene is TRBV12-5, the J gene TRBJ2-3; weak D call: TRBD2 (7 bases). The CDR3 covers 18 residues. The V end lost 2 bases, the J end lost 0 bases, and 18 bases lay between the germline ends. Germline V CDR1 and CDR2: LGHNT, FRNRAP.

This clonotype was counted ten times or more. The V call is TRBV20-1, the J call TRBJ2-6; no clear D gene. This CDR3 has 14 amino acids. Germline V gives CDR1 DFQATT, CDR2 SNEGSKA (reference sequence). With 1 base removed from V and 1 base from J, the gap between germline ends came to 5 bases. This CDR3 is CSARGASGANVLTF. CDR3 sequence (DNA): TGCAGTGCTAGAGGCGCTTCTGGGGCCAACGTCCTGACTTTC.

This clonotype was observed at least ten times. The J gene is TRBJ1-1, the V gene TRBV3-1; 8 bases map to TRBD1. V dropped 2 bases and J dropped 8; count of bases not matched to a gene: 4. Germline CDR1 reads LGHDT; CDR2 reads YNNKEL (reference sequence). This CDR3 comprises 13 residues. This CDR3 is CASSQLWDREAFF. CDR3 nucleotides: TGTGCCAGCAGCCAACTCTGGGACAGGGAAGCTTTCTTT.

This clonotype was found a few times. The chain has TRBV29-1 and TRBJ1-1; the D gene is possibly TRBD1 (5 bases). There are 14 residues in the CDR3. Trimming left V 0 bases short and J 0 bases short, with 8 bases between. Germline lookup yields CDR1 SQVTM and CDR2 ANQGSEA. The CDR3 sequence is CSVEEGGMNTEAFF. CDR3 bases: TGCAGCGTTGAAGAGGGGGGAATGAACACTGAAGCTTTCTTT.

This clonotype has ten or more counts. DNA for the CDR3: TGTGCCACCAGCAGAGGGGGACAGGGGACTGAAGCTTTCTTT. It yields the protein CATSRGGQGTEAFF. The chain has TRBV15 and TRBJ1-1; 10 bases fit TRBD1. There are 14 residues in the CDR3. Germline CDR1 LNHNV, CDR2 YYDKDF (reference sequence). V lost 1 base to trimming and J lost 5 bases; unmatched junction nucleotides: 1.